The 6 T cell receptor beta chains below all came from one sample that was sequenced in a study of regulatory T cells in long-lasting Graves disease. Sequencing libraries for TCR beta were prepared with iRepertoire HTBI primers and Arm-PCR of CDR3 regions. TCRdb redid the calling of the multiplex PCR reads with MiXCR, one entry per CDR3 protein. The table has some 430,000 distinct CDR3 sequences, about a fifth seen once. Regarding time point: persistent/refractory GD, antithyroid drugs over 5 years with positive TRAb. TCR sequences were obtained from RNA taken from PBMCs. The material sequenced was peripheral blood mononuclear cells (PBMCs), taken when the disease was refractory, from a patient treated with antithyroid drugs. The receptors were sampled from a female donor with Graves disease.

This clonotype was observed at least ten times. The chain uses TRBV2 and TRBJ1-6; D remains ambiguous. V lost 4 bases to trimming and J lost 8 bases, with 15 bases between them. CDR1 is SNHLY, CDR2 FYNNEI, per germline. CDR3 length: 15 amino acids. As DNA, the CDR3 is TGTGCCAGCAGTGCCTCGATCAGCCCATATTCACCCCTCCACTTT. This encodes CASSASISPYSPLHF.

The chain has TRBV29-1 and TRBJ1-1, with D possibly TRBD1 on 5 matching bases. V lost 4 bases and J lost 5, with 8 bases in between. Per the germline V gene, CDR1 is SQVTM and CDR2 is ANQGSEA. This CDR3 has 11 residues. The CDR3 here is CSVGGGTEAFF. The CDR3 region has the DNA TGCAGCGTTGGGGGGGGAACTGAAGCTTTCTTT.

As concerns this clonotype: This sequence may be a read error, since a much larger clone differs from it by one base. This chain connects TRBV2 to TRBJ2-5, with D possibly being TRBD1 (6 bases). This CDR3 has 15 amino acids. In germline, CDR1 is SNHLY, CDR2 FYNNEI. CDR3 DNA sequence: TGTGCCAGCAGCCGCCCCGCGACAGGCAAAGAGACCCAGCACTTC. Encoded protein: CASSRPATGKETQHF.

Only a few counts were recorded for this clonotype. This chain connects TRBV6-1 to TRBJ1-2; 8 positions agree with TRBD1. This CDR3 is built from 13 residues. Per germline, CDR1 MNHNS and CDR2 SASEGT. V was pared by 4 bases and J by 4 bases, with 2 bases of the junction left unmatched. In DNA form, the CDR3 reads TGTGCCAGCAGTGCCGACAGGGGCTATGGCTACACCTTC. This codes for CASSADRGYGYTF.

Worth noting for this clonotype: Being one base from a much bigger clone, this may be a read error. V usage is TRBV12-5 and J usage is TRBJ2-2; either TRBD1 or TRBD2 may supply D (5 bases each). The CDR3 is 16 residues long. V gave up 7 bases and J gave up 2 bases, with 17 bases separating them. Germline CDR1 is LGHNT and CDR2 is FRNRAP. CDR3 nucleotides: TGTGCTAGTGCCCTCGGGGCAGAGTCAAACACCGGGGAGCTGTTTTTT. This gives the protein CASALGAESNTGELFF. Using reference TRBV12-5 and TRBJ2-2 for the parts outside the CDR3, the full variable domain is DARVTQTPRHKVTEMGQEVTMRCQPILGHNTVFWYRQTMMQGLELLAYFRNRAPLDDSGMPKDRFSAEMPDATLATLKIQPSEPRDSAVYFCASALGAESNTGELFFGEGSRLTVL.

CDR3 residues: CASRPQTEPYSGNTIYF. DNA for the CDR3: TGTGCCAGCAGGCCACAGACCGAACCCTACTCTGGAAACACCATATATTTT. This chain links TRBV6-1 with TRBJ1-3; D is uncertain. Trimming removed 6 bases at V and 0 bases at J, with 18 bases between. The germline V gene has CDR1 MNHNS and CDR2 SASEGT. CDR3 length: 17 amino acids.